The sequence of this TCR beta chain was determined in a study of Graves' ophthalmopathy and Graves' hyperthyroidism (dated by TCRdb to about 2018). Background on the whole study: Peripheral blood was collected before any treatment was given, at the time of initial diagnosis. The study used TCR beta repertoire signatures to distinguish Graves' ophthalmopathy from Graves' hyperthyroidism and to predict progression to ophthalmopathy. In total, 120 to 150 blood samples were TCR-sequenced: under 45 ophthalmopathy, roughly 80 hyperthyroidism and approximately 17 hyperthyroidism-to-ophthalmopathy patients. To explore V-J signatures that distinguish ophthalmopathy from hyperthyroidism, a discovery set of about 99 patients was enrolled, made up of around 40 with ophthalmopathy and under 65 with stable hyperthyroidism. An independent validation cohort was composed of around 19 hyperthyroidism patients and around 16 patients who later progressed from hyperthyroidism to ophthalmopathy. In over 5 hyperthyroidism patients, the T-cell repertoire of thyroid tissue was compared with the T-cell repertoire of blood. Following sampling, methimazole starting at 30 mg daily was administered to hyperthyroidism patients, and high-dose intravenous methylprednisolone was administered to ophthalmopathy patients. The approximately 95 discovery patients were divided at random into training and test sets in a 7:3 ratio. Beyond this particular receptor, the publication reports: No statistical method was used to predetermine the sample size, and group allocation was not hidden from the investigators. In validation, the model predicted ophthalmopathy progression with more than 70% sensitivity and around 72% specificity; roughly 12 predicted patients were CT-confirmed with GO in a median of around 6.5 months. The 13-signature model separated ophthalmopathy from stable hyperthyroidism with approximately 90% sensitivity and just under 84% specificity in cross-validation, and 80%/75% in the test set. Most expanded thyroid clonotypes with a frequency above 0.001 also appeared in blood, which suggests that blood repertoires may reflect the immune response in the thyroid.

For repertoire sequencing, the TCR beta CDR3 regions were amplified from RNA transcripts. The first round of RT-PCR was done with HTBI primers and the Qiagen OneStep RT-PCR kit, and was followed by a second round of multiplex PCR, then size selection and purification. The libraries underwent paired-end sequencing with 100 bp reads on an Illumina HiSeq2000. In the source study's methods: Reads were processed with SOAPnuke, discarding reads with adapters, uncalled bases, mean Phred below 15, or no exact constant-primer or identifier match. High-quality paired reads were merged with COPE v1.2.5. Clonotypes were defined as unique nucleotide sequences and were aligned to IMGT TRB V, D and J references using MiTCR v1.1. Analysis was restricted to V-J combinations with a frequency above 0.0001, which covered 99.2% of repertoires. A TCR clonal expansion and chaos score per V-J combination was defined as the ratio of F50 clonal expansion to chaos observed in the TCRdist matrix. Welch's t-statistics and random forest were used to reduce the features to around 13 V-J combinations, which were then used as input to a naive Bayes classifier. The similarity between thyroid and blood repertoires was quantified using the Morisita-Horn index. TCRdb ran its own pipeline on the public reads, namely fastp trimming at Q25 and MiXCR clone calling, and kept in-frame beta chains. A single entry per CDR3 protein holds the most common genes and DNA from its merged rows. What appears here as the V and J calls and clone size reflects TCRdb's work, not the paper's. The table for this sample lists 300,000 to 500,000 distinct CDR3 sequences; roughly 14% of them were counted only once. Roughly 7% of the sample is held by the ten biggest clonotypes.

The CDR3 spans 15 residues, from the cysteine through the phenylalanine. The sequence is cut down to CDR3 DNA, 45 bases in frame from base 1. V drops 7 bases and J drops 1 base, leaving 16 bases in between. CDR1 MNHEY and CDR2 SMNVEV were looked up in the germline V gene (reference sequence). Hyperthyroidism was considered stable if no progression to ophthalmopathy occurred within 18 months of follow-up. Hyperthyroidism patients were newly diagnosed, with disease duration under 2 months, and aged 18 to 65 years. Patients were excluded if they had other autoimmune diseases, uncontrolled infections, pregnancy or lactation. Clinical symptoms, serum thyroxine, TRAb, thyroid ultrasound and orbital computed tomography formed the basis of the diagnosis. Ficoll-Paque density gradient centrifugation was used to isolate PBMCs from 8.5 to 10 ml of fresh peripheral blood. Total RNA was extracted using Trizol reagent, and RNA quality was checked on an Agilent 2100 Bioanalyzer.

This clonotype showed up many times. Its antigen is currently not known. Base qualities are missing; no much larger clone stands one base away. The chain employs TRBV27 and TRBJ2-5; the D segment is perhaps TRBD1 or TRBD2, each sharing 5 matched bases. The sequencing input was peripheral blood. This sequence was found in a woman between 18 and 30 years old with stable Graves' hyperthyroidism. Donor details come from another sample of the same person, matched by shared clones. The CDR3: CASKGWGTIQETQYF. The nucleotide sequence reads TGTGCCAGCAAGGGGTGGGGGACGATCCAAGAGACCCAGTACTTC.